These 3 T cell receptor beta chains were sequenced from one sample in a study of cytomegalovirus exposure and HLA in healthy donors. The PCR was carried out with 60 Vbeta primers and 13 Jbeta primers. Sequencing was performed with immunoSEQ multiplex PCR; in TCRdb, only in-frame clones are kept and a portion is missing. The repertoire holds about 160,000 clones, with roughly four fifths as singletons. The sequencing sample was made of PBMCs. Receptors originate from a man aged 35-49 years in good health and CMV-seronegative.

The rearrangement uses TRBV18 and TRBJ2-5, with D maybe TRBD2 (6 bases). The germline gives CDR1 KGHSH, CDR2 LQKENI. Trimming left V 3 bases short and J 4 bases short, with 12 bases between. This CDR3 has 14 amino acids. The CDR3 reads CASSPSQAGETQYF. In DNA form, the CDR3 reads TGTGCCAGCTCACCGTCTCAAGCGGGAGAGACCCAGTACTTC.

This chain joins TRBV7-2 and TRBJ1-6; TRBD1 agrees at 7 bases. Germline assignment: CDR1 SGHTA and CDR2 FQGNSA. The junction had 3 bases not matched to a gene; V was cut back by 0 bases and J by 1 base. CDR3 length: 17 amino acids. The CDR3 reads CASSLAAGGSYNSPLHF. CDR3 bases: TGTGCCAGCAGCTTAGCGGCAGGGGGGTCCTATAATTCACCCCTCCACTTT.

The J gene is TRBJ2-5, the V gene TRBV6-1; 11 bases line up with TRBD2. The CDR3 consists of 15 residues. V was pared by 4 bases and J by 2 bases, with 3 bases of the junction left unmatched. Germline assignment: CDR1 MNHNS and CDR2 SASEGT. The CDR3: CASSASGRRQETQYF. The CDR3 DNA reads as TGTGCCAGCAGTGCTAGCGGGAGGAGACAAGAGACCCAGTACTTC.